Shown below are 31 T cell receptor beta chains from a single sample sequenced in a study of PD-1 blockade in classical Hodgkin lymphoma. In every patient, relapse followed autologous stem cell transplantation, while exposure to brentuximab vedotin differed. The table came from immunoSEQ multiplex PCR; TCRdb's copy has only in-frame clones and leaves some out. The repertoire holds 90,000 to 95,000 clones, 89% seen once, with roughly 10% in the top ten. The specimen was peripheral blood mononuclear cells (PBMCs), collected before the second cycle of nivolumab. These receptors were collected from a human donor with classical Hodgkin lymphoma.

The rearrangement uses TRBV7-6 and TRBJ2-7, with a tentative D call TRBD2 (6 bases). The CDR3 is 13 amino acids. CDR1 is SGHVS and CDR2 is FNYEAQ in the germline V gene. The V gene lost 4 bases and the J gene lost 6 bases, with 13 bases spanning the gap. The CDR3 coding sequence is TGTGCCAGCAGCTCGCGGGACCTGAGCGAGCAGTACTTC. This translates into CASSSRDLSEQYF.

CDR3 bases: TGTGCCAGCAGCCCCGTGGCAAGGACTGAAGCTTTCTTT. Protein: CASSPVARTEAFF. V is TRBV7-2 and J is TRBJ1-1; D remains ambiguous. Between the trimmed V and J ends, which lost 5 bases and 5 bases, there was a span of 12 bases. CDR1 is SGHTA, CDR2 FQGNSA, per germline. The CDR3 has 13 amino acids. The full variable domain, its missing parts supplied by reference TRBV7-2 and TRBJ1-1, is GAGVSQSPSNKVTEKGKDVELRCDPISGHTALYWYRQSLGQGLEFLIYFQGNSAPDKSGLPSDRFSAERTGGSVSTLTIQRTQQEDSAVYLCASSPVARTEAFFGQGTRLTVV.

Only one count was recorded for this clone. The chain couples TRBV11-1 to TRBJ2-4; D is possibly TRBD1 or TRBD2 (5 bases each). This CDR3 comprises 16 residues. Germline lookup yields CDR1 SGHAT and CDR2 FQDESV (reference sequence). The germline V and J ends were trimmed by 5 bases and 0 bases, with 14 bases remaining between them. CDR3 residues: CASSPREQLAKNIQYF. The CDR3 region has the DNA TGTGCCAGCAGCCCCAGGGAGCAGCTAGCCAAAAACATTCAGTACTTC.

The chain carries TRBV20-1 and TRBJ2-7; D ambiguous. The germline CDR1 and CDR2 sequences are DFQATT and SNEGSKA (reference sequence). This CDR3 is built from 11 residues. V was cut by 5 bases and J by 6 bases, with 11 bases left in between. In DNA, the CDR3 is TGCAGTGCTGACTTTGTGGCCGAGCAGTACTTC. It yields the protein CSADFVAEQYF.

Here the CDR3 reads CASRPGTGATGELFF. CDR3 bases: TGTGCCAGCAGACCCGGGACAGGGGCCACCGGGGAGCTGTTTTTT. The chain employs TRBV6-1 and TRBJ2-2; 10 bases align to TRBD1. Germline CDR1 is MNHNS and CDR2 is SASEGT. Unmatched junction bases numbered 5, after V lost 6 bases and J lost 4 bases. The CDR3 spans 15 residues.

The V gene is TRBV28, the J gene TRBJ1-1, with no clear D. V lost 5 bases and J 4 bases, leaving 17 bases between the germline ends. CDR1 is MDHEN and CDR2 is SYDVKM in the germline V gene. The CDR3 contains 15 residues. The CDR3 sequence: CASSKGWVWGTEAFF. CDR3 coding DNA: TGTGCCAGCAGTAAAGGGTGGGTTTGGGGCACTGAAGCTTTCTTT.

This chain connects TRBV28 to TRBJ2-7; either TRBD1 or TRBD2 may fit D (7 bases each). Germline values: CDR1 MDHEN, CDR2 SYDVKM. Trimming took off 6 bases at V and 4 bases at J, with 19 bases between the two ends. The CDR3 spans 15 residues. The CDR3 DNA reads TGTGCCAGCAGCACACAGGGGAGGGCAGGGTACGAGCAGTACTTC. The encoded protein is CASSTQGRAGYEQYF.

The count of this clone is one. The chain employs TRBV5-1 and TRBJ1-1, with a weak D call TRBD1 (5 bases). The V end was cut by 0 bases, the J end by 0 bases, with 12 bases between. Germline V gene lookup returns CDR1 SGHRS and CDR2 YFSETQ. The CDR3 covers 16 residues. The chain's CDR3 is CASSLVRENLNTEAFF. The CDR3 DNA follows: TGCGCCAGCAGCTTGGTCAGGGAGAATCTGAACACTGAAGCTTTCTTT.

For the CDR3, the DNA is TGTGCCAGCAGTTCAGGAAGGGAGTGGCGGTATGGCTACACCTTC. Protein: CASSSGREWRYGYTF. The V call is TRBV27, the J call TRBJ1-2; D gene ambiguous. V was clipped by 4 bases and J by 5 bases, with 17 bases between them. Germline V gene lookup returns CDR1 MNHEY and CDR2 SMNVEV (reference sequence). The CDR3 extends over 15 amino acids.

CDR3 nucleotides: TGTGCCAGCAGTCCCTATAGCGGGAGGGTCGGAGATACGCAGTATTTT. The encoded protein is CASSPYSGRVGDTQYF. The chain links TRBV27 to TRBJ2-3, with 11 nucleotides matching TRBD2. The J segment lost 5 bases and the V segment lost 5 bases, leaving 9 bases of the junction unmatched. Germline V lookup: CDR1 MNHEY, CDR2 SMNVEV (reference sequence). The CDR3 is made up of 16 amino acids.

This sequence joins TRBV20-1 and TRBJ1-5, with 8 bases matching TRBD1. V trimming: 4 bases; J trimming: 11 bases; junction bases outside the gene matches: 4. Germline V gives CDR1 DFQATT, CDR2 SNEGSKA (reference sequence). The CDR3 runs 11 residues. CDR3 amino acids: CSATGQGSQHF. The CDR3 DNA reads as TGCAGTGCTACCGGACAGGGCTCCCAGCATTTT.

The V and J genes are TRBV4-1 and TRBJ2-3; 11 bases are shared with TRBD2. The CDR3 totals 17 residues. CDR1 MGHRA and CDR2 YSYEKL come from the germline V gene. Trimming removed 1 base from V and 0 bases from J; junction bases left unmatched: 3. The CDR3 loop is CASSQVLAGVSTDTQYF. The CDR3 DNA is TGCGCCAGCAGCCAAGTACTAGCGGGGGTAAGCACAGATACGCAGTATTTT.

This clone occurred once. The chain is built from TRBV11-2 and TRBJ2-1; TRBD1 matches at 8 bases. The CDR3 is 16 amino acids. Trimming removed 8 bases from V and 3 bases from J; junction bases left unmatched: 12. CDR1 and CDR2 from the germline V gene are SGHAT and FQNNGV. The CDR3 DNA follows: TGTGCCAGCGGCACAACGGCAGGGGGCGGCTACAATGAGCAGTTCTTC. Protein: CASGTTAGGGYNEQFF.

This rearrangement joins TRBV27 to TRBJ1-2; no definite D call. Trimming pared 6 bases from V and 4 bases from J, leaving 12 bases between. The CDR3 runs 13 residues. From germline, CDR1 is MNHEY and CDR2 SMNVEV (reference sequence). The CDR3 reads CASRRQAGYGYTF. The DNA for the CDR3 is TGTGCCAGCAGGAGGCAGGCGGGCTATGGCTACACCTTC.

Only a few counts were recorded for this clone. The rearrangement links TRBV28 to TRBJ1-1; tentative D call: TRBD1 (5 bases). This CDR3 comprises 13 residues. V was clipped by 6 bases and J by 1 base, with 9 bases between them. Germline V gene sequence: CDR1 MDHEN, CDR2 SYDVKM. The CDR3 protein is CASRITGNTEAFF. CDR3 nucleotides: TGTGCCAGCAGAATTACAGGGAACACTGAAGCTTTCTTT. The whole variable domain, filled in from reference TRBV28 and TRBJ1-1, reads DVKVTQSSRYLVKRTGEKVFLECVQDMDHENMFWYRQDPGLGLRLIYFSYDVKMKEKGDIPEGYSVSREKKERFSLILESASTNQTSMYLCASRITGNTEAFFGQGTRLTVV.

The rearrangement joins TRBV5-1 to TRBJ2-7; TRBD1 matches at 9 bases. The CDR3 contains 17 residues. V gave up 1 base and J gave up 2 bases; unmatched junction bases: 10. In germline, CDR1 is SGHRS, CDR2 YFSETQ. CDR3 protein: CASSLLTGGPPTYEQYF. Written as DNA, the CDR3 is TGCGCCAGCAGCTTGTTAACAGGGGGCCCCCCAACCTACGAGCAGTACTTC.

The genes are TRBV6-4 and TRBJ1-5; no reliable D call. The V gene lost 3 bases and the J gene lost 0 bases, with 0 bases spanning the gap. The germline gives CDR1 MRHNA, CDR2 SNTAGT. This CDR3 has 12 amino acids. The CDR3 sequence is CASSDSNQPQHF. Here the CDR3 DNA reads TGTGCCAGCAGTGATAGCAATCAGCCCCAGCATTTT.

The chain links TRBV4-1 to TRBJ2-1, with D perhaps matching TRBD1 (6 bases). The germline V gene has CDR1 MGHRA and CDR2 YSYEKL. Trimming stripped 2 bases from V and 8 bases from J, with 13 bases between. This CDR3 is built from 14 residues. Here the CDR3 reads CASSQKQGTDEQFF. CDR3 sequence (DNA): TGCGCCAGCAGCCAAAAACAGGGTACAGATGAGCAGTTCTTC.

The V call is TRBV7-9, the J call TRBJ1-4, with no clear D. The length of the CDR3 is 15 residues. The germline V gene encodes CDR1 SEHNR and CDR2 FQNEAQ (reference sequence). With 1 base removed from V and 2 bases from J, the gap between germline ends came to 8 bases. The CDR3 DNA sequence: TGTGCCAGCAGCTTAGGGGTTTCGACTAATGAAAAACTGTTTTTT. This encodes CASSLGVSTNEKLFF.

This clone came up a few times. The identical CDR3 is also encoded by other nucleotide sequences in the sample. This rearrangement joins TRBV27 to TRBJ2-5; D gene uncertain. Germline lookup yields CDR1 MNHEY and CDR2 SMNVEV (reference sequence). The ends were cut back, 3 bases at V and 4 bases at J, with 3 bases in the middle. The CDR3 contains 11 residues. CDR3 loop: CASSLGETQYF. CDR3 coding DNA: TGTGCCAGCAGTTTGGGAGAGACCCAGTACTTC.

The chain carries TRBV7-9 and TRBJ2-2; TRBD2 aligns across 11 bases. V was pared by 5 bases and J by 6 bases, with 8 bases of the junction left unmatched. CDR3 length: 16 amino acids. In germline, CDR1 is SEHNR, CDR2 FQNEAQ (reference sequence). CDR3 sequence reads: CASSPVAGGPAGELFF. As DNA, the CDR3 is TGTGCCAGCAGCCCGGTAGCGGGAGGGCCAGCCGGGGAGCTGTTTTTT.

The CDR3 region has the DNA TGTGCCAGCAGCTTCGGGACTAGCGGGATCCAAGAGCAGTACTTC. This codes for CASSFGTSGIQEQYF. V is TRBV11-2 and J is TRBJ2-7, with 13 bases aligning to TRBD2. The germline gives CDR1 SGHAT, CDR2 FQNNGV. The CDR3 contains 15 residues. V shed 3 bases and J 7 bases; nucleotides not matched to a gene: 6.

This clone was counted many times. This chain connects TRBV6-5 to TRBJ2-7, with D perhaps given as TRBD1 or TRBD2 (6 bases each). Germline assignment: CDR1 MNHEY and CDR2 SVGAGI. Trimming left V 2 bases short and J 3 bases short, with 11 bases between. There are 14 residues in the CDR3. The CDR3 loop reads CASSYMGGVYEQYF. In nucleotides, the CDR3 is TGTGCCAGCAGTTACATGGGGGGCGTCTACGAGCAGTACTTC.

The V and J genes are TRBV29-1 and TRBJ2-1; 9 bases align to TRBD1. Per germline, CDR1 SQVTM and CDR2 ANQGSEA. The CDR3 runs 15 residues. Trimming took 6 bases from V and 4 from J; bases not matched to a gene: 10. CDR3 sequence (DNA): TGCAGCGTCCGAGCCGGGACAGGGTTATACAATGAGCAGTTCTTC. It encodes CSVRAGTGLYNEQFF.

The CDR3: CASSLGTGLQFSPLHF. The CDR3 bases are TGTGCCAGTAGTCTCGGGACAGGGCTACAGTTTTCACCCCTCCACTTT. The chain combines TRBV19 with TRBJ1-6; 9 bases agree with TRBD1. There are 16 residues in the CDR3. Germline V lookup: CDR1 LNHDA, CDR2 SQIVND (reference sequence). Trimming took 5 bases from V and 9 from J; bases not matched to a gene: 11.

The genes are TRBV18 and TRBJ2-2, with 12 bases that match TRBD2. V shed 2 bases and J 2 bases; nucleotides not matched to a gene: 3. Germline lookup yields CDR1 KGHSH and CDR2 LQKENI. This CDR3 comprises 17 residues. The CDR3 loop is CASSPNGLAGNTGELFF. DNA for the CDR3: TGTGCCAGCTCACCAAACGGACTAGCGGGAAACACCGGGGAGCTGTTTTTT. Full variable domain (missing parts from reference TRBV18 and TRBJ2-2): NAGVMQNPRHLVRRRGQEARLRCSPMKGHSHVYWYRQLPEEGLKFMVYLQKENIIDESGMPKERFSAEFPKEGPSILRIQQVVRGDSAAYFCASSPNGLAGNTGELFFGEGSRLTVL.

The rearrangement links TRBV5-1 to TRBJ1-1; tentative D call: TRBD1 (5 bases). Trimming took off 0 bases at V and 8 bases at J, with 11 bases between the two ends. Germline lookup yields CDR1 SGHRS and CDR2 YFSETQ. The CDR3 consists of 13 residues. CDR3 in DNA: TGCGCCAGCAGCTTGGGGGGGAACCGGGAAGCTTTCTTT. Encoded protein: CASSLGGNREAFF.

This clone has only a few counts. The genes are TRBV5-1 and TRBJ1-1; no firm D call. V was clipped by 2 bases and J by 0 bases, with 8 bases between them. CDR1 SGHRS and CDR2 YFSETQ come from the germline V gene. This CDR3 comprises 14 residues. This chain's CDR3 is CASSFPDLNTEAFF. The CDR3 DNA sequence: TGCGCCAGCAGCTTTCCAGACTTGAACACTGAAGCTTTCTTT. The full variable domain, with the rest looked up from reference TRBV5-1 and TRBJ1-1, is KAGVTQTPRYLIKTRGQQVTLSCSPISGHRSVSWYQQTPGQGLQFLFEYFSETQRNKGNFPGRFSGRQFSNSRSEMNVSTLELGDSALYLCASSFPDLNTEAFFGQGTRLTVV.

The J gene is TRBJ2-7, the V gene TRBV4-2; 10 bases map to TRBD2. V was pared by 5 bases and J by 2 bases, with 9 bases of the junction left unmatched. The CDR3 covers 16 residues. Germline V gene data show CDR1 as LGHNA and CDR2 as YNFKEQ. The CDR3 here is CASSFLRTSGPYEQYF. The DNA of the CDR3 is TGTGCCAGCAGCTTTCTCCGGACTAGCGGTCCCTACGAGCAGTACTTC.

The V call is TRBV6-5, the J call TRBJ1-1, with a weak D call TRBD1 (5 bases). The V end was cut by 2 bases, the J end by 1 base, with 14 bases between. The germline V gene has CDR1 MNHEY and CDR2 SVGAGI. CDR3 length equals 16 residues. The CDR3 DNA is TGTGCCAGCAGTTACCGAAGGGGTCGCGGGAACACTGAAGCTTTCTTT. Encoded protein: CASSYRRGRGNTEAFF.

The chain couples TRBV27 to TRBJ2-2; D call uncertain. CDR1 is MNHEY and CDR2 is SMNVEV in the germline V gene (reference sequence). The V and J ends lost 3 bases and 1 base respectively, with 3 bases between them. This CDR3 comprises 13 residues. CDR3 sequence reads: CASSFRNTGELFF. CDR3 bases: TGTGCCAGCAGTTTCAGGAACACCGGGGAGCTGTTTTTT.